This entry describes one T cell receptor beta chain. Its antigen is unidentified. Primers used in a second PCR of about 6 to 11 cycles were a sample-barcoded 5' primer and a J-beta primer mix. Per-sample output comprised a minimum of 3 million paired-end reads containing CDR3. A single record per CDR3 protein comes from TCRdb applying MiXCR to the 5' RACE reads. The sample shows over 1.5 million distinct CDR3 sequences, about 50% of them seen only once. This entry is derived from a study of blood T cells in healthy people across ages. The germline V gene has CDR1 SGDLS and CDR2 YYNGEE. The CDR3 is 15 residues long. General study results and limits: Comparison with aged donors showed that long-lived donors had more naive CD4+ cells and higher diversity.

A minimum of 6.5 million PBMCs was isolated per sample. The specimen was blood. The rearrangement joins TRBV9 to TRBJ2-4; TRBD1 matches at 7 bases. The J call is uncertain, as TRBJ2-5 better fits the DNA end. The source is a woman between 35 and 50 years old in good health. The CDR3 spells CASSVRTGAEETQYF. The CDR3 nucleotides are TGTGCCAGCAGCGTCCGGACAGGCGCAGAAGAGACCCAGTACTTC.